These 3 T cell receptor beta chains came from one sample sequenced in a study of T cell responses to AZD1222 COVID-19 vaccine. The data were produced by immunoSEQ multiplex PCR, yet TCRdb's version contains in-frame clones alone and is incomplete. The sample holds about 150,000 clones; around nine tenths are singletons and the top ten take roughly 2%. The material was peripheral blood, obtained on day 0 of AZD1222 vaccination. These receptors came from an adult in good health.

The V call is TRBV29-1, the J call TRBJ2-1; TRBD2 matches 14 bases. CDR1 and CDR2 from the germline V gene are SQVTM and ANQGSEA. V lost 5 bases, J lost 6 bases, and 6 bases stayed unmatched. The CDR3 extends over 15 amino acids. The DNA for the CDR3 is TGCAGCGTTACGACTAGCGGGAGGGCATTCAATGAGCAGTTCTTC. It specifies CSVTTSGRAFNEQFF.

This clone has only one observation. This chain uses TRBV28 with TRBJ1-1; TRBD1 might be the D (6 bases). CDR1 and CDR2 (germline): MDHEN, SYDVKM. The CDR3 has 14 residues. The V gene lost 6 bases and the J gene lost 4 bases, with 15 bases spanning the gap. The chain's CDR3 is CASRPPGEATEAFF. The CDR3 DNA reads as TGTGCCAGCAGGCCCCCAGGGGAAGCCACTGAAGCTTTCTTT. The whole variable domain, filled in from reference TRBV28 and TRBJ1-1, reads DVKVTQSSRYLVKRTGEKVFLECVQDMDHENMFWYRQDPGLGLRLIYFSYDVKMKEKGDIPEGYSVSREKKERFSLILESASTNQTSMYLCASRPPGEATEAFFGQGTRLTVV.

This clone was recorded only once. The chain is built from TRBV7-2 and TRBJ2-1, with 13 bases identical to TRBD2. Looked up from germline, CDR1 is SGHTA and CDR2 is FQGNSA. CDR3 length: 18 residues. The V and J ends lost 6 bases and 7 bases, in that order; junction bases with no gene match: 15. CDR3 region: CASSRLAGGPREGNEQFF. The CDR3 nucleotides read TGTGCCAGCAGTCGACTAGCGGGGGGCCCGAGGGAGGGGAATGAGCAGTTCTTC.